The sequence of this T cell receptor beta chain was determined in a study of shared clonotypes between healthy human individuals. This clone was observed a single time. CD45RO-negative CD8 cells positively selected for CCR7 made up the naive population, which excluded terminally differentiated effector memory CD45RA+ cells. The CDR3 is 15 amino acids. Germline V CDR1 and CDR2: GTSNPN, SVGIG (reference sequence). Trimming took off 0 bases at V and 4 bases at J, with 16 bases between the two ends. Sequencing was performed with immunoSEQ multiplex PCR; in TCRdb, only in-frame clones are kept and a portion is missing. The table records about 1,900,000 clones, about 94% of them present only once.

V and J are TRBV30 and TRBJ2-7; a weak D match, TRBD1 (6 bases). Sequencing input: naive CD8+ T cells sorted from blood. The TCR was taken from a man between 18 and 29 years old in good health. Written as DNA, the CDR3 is TGTGCCTGGAGTGTGGCCTCCGGGGACATGTACGAGCAGTACTTC. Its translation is CAWSVASGDMYEQYF.